Below, 23 T cell receptor beta chains from the same sample are listed, as sequenced in a study of blood T cell repertoires in COVID-19. TCRdb's table, derived via immunoSEQ multiplex PCR, lists solely in-frame clones and lacks some. This repertoire shows about 53,000 clones, nearly 90% found once; its top ten account for approximately 4.9%. The source material was peripheral blood. These receptors came from a man aged 55-75 years with active COVID-19.

The chain uses TRBV7-9 and TRBJ2-5, with D perhaps matching TRBD1 (5 bases). V lost 2 bases, J lost 2 bases, and 18 bases lay in between. This CDR3 is built from 17 residues. Germline assignment: CDR1 SEHNR and CDR2 FQNEAQ (reference sequence). For the CDR3, the DNA is TGTGCCAGCAGCTTACATGCCGGAGCAGGGCCACAAGAGACCCAGTACTTC. As protein: CASSLHAGAGPQETQYF.

The chain employs TRBV27 and TRBJ1-2; D is possibly TRBD1 (6 bases). CDR3 length: 14 amino acids. Germline assignment: CDR1 MNHEY and CDR2 SMNVEV (reference sequence). V was trimmed by 3 bases and J by 7 bases, leaving 15 bases between them. This CDR3 is CASSFGPTGPGYTF. In nucleotides, the CDR3 is TGTGCCAGCAGTTTCGGGCCAACAGGGCCTGGCTACACCTTC.

V usage is TRBV7-3 and J usage is TRBJ1-1; no definite D call. Trimming removed 5 bases from V and 0 bases from J, with 13 bases in between. The CDR3 is made up of 15 amino acids. Per germline, CDR1 SGHTA and CDR2 FQGTGA. CDR3 region: CASSEHSTLNTEAFF. The CDR3 DNA sequence: TGTGCCAGCAGCGAACATTCGACATTGAACACTGAAGCTTTCTTT. Together with reference TRBV7-3 and TRBJ1-1, the CDR3 gives the full variable domain: GAGVSQTPSNKVTEKGKYVELRCDPISGHTALYWYRQSLGQGPEFLIYFQGTGAADDSGLPNDRFFAVRPEGSVSTLKIQRTERGDSAVYLCASSEHSTLNTEAFFGQGTRLTVV.

The chain has TRBV2 and TRBJ2-2, with TRBD2 matching 8 bases. Germline V gene lookup returns CDR1 SNHLY and CDR2 FYNNEI. The CDR3 loop spans 16 amino acids. J gave up 6 bases and V 3 bases, and 9 bases lay outside the gene matches. For the CDR3, the DNA is TGTGCCAGCAGTGATAGGGTAGCGGGATTGGCCGGGGAGCTGTTTTTT. Protein sequence: CASSDRVAGLAGELFF.

This chain joins TRBV19 and TRBJ1-2; D is possibly TRBD1 (5 bases). The CDR3 consists of 16 residues. Trimming pared 9 bases from V and 4 bases from J, leaving 24 bases between. Germline CDR1 is LNHDA and CDR2 is SQIVND (reference sequence). CDR3: CASGGLQGGDSYGYTF. The CDR3 bases are TGTGCCAGCGGCGGTTTGCAGGGAGGTGATAGCTATGGCTACACCTTC.

The CDR3 sequence: CASSVTGQGSYEQYF. The CDR3 region has the DNA TGTGCCAGCAGCGTTACAGGGCAGGGATCCTACGAGCAGTACTTC. The chain links TRBV9 to TRBJ2-7, with D possibly TRBD1 on 6 matching bases. V dropped 2 bases and J dropped 1 base, with 13 bases sitting between them. The CDR3 consists of 15 residues. CDR1 and CDR2 from the germline V gene are SGDLS and YYNGEE.

Only a few counts were recorded for this clone. CDR3 bases: TGTGCCTGGAGTGTCAGGGAAAATCAGCCCCAGCATTTT. This translates into CAWSVRENQPQHF. V and J are TRBV30 and TRBJ1-5; D may be TRBD1 (5 bases). Germline V gives CDR1 GTSNPN, CDR2 SVGIG (reference sequence). The CDR3 runs 13 residues. V lost 0 bases and J 4 bases, leaving 7 bases between the germline ends.

The chain links TRBV28 to TRBJ2-1; 9 bases fit TRBD1. Unmatched junction bases numbered 7, after V lost 1 base and J lost 9 bases. Germline CDR1 MDHEN, CDR2 SYDVKM. The CDR3 is 15 amino acids. The CDR3 nucleotides are TGTGCCAGCAGTTTATACGGGGACAGGGCCCCTGAGCAGTTCTTC. Protein product: CASSLYGDRAPEQFF.

The chain links TRBV28 to TRBJ2-4; D is unclear. The CDR3 spans 12 residues. Germline lookup yields CDR1 MDHEN and CDR2 SYDVKM. V lost 9 bases, J lost 0 bases, and 6 bases lay in between. In DNA form, the CDR3 reads TGTGCCAGGCCGGGAGCCAAAAACATTCAGTACTTC. It encodes CARPGAKNIQYF.

CDR3 amino acids: CASSPGTENTEAFF. The CDR3 nucleotides read TGTGCCAGCAGTCCAGGGACAGAGAACACTGAAGCTTTCTTT. The gene calls are TRBV28 and TRBJ1-1; 7 nucleotides agree with TRBD1. With 5 bases clipped from V and 1 base from J, the junction kept 4 bases outside the gene matches. This CDR3 is built from 14 residues. Germline CDR1 MDHEN, CDR2 SYDVKM.

The chain uses TRBV27 and TRBJ2-3, with 8 bases identical to TRBD1. Germline loops: CDR1 MNHEY, CDR2 SMNVEV (reference sequence). The CDR3 extends over 19 amino acids. V shed 5 bases and J 1 base; nucleotides not matched to a gene: 17. CDR3 DNA sequence: TGTGCCAGCAGTATGAAACCGATCGGAAGGACAGGGCGCACAGATACGCAGTATTTT. It codes for CASSMKPIGRTGRTDTQYF.

The genes are TRBV6-5 and TRBJ2-7; 13 positions agree with TRBD2. The CDR3 loop spans 14 amino acids. The V gene end was trimmed by 6 bases and the J gene end by 4 bases; junction bases not matched to a gene: 3. In germline, CDR1 is MNHEY, CDR2 SVGAGI. CDR3 sequence (DNA): TGTGCCAGCAGGGGGACTAGCGGGACGTACGAGCAGTACTTC. Translating gives CASRGTSGTYEQYF.

The chain is built from TRBV7-2 and TRBJ2-7; 9 bases match TRBD1. From germline, CDR1 is SGHTA and CDR2 FQGNSA. The CDR3 is 15 residues long. Trimming took 5 bases from V and 2 from J; bases not matched to a gene: 7. CDR3 residues: CASSARTGVAYEQYF. In nucleotides, the CDR3 is TGTGCCAGCAGCGCCCGGACAGGGGTCGCCTACGAGCAGTACTTC.

The chain recombines TRBV5-8 with TRBJ2-1, with 15 bases identical to TRBD2. J gave up 10 bases and V 4 bases, and 6 bases lay outside the gene matches. The CDR3 loop spans 15 amino acids. Germline CDR1 SGHTS, CDR2 YDEGEE. CDR3 residues: CASSTPGLAGGEQFF. The CDR3 nucleotides are TGTGCCAGCAGCACCCCGGGACTAGCGGGAGGCGAGCAGTTCTTC.

On this clone itself: Its ends do not fully match the called genes, so a read error is possible. V and J are TRBV5-5 and TRBJ1-4; D remains ambiguous. CDR1 is SGHKS and CDR2 is YYEKEE in the germline V gene (reference sequence). The CDR3 runs to 13 residues. The CDR3 sequence: CASSSPPKEKLFF. CDR3 DNA sequence: TGTGCCAGCAGCTCCCCCCCTAAGGAAAAACTGTTTTTT.

The CDR3 here is CASSLVAGSTDTQYF. CDR3 coding DNA: TGCGCCAGCAGCTTGGTAGCGGGAAGCACAGATACGCAGTATTTT. This chain uses TRBV5-1 with TRBJ2-3; 8 bases map to TRBD2. The CDR3 is 15 amino acids. V trimming: 0 bases; J trimming: 0 bases; junction bases outside the gene matches: 0. Per germline, CDR1 SGHRS and CDR2 YFSETQ.

This clone was counted between two and nine times. The chain joins TRBV18 to TRBJ2-7; the match to TRBD2 covers 8 bases. Germline CDR1 KGHSH, CDR2 LQKENI. V was clipped by 2 bases and J by 6 bases; unmatched bases: 6. This CDR3 has 14 amino acids. The CDR3 loop is CASSPGREEGEQYF. The CDR3 DNA is TGTGCCAGCTCACCAGGGCGGGAGGAGGGCGAGCAGTACTTC.

This rearrangement joins TRBV4-2 to TRBJ2-2; TRBD1 is a possible D gene (6 bases). The V end lost 1 base, the J end lost 2 bases, and 8 bases lay between the germline ends. The CDR3 totals 15 residues. Germline CDR1 and CDR2: LGHNA and YNFKEQ. Here the CDR3 reads CASSQGTANTGELFF. The CDR3, as DNA: TGTGCCAGCAGCCAAGGGACAGCAAACACCGGGGAGCTGTTTTTT.

This chain links TRBV27 with TRBJ2-1; 8 bases map to TRBD2. Germline V gene data show CDR1 as MNHEY and CDR2 as SMNVEV (reference sequence). Losses at the gene ends were 4 bases for V and 3 bases for J; bases not matched to a gene: 8. This CDR3 contains 16 residues. As DNA, the CDR3 is TGTGCCAGCAGTTACTCAGCGGGAGTCGTCTACAATGAGCAGTTCTTC. Translation: CASSYSAGVVYNEQFF.

The rearrangement links TRBV5-1 to TRBJ2-1; the D gene is possibly TRBD2 (5 bases). The CDR3 extends over 14 amino acids. V was trimmed by 0 bases and J by 9 bases, leaving 13 bases between them. The germline V gene has CDR1 SGHRS and CDR2 YFSETQ. The CDR3 loop reads CASSLGGGSGEQFF. CDR3 DNA: TGCGCCAGCAGCTTGGGTGGAGGTTCGGGTGAGCAGTTCTTC.

The chain joins TRBV14 to TRBJ2-7; D is ambiguous. Trimming removed 4 bases at V and 3 bases at J, with 7 bases between. The CDR3 contains 12 residues. Germline values: CDR1 SGHDN, CDR2 FVKESK. The CDR3 DNA reads as TGTGCCAGCAGCCTCTCGGGCTACGAGCAGTACTTC. Translating it yields CASSLSGYEQYF.

The chain is built from TRBV5-4 and TRBJ2-3; D gene unclear. From germline, CDR1 is SGHNT and CDR2 YYREEE (reference sequence). This CDR3 region has 13 residues. The V end lost 0 bases, the J end lost 6 bases, and 8 bases lay between the germline ends. The CDR3 is CASSLAAQDTQYF. DNA for the CDR3: TGTGCCAGCAGCTTGGCCGCTCAGGATACGCAGTATTTT.

This chain joins TRBV15 and TRBJ2-1, with D possibly matching TRBD2 (6 bases). The CDR3 loop spans 16 amino acids. The germline gives CDR1 LNHNV, CDR2 YYDKDF (reference sequence). The V and J ends lost 0 bases and 0 bases respectively, with 9 bases between them. The CDR3 region is CATSRDLTSSYNEQFF. The DNA for the CDR3 is TGTGCCACCAGCAGAGATCTGACTAGCTCCTACAATGAGCAGTTCTTC.